The 3 T cell receptor beta chains below come from one sample, sequenced in a study of technical replicates of blood from a handful of donors. TCRdb's table, derived via immunoSEQ multiplex PCR, lists solely in-frame clones and lacks some. The sample contains 45,000 to 60,000 clones, 91% of which appear only once. The sample comprised PBMCs. The receptors shown here come from a human donor in good health. Some clones in this sample may be carry-over from other donors' samples.

The chain recombines TRBV2 with TRBJ2-5, with 7 bases aligning to TRBD2. Germline CDR1 reads SNHLY; CDR2 reads FYNNEI. The CDR3 is made up of 15 amino acids. V was pared by 6 bases and J by 5 bases, with 12 bases of the junction left unmatched. CDR3 protein: CASSPSGPMGETQYF. In DNA, the CDR3 is TGTGCCAGCAGCCCTAGCGGCCCGATGGGGGAGACCCAGTACTTC.

The chain couples TRBV6-1 to TRBJ1-2; 9 nucleotides agree with TRBD1. CDR1 and CDR2 from the germline V gene are MNHNS and SASEGT. The length of the CDR3 is 14 residues. The V segment lost 1 base and the J segment 7 bases; nucleotides outside the gene matches: 4. Here the CDR3 DNA reads TGTGCCAGCAGTGAAGTTCCGACAGGGGGTGGCTACACCTTC. The encoded protein is CASSEVPTGGGYTF.

J is TRBJ1-2 and V is TRBV5-6; D not certain. Germline assignment: CDR1 SGHDT and CDR2 YYEEEE. CDR3 length: 14 residues. V was pared by 6 bases and J by 4 bases, with 16 bases between. CDR3 protein: CASIQAGRIYGYTF. In nucleotides, the CDR3 is TGTGCCAGCATCCAGGCGGGCAGAATCTATGGCTACACCTTC.